A single TCR beta chain is shown here with its context. Its matching antigen is unknown. This sample was included in a study of T cells after posttransplantation cyclophosphamide. Study findings and constraints: TRB overlap between skin or GI tissue T cells and blood was limited. Donor CD8+ memory clones often dominated recipient blood repertoires at later times. TRB clonality was highly associated with recipient CMV seropositivity and reactivation.

Cyclophosphamide on days +3 and +4 followed busulfan-fludarabine conditioning and a marrow graft. With 1 base removed from V and 4 bases from J, the gap between germline ends came to 11 bases. Germline loops: CDR1 LNHDA, CDR2 SQIVND (reference sequence). This CDR3 has 15 amino acids. The data were produced by immunoSEQ multiplex PCR, yet TCRdb's version contains in-frame clones alone and is incomplete. The sample includes some 15,000 clones, more than 60% seen only once; the top ten take over 30%. The sequence derives from a female patient aged 35-55 years who received an allogeneic stem cell transplant from a related donor, was CMV-positive, and had no GVHD. Some T cells may be transferred from the graft donor. This chain connects TRBV19 to TRBJ2-1; no reliable D call. This specimen consisted of CD8+ T cells sorted from PBMCs, obtained 1,700 to 2,000 days after a stem cell transplant with posttransplant cyclophosphamide. The CDR3 loop is CASSIVREDYNEQFF. The CDR3 region has the DNA TGTGCCAGTAGTATAGTGCGAGAGGATTACAATGAGCAGTTCTTC.